Following are 29 T cell receptor beta chains from one sample sequenced in a study of blood T cell repertoires in COVID-19. Repertoires were generated with immunoSEQ multiplex PCR, while TCRdb's copy carries only in-frame clones and drops some. The profile shows roughly 78,000 clones, around 86% of them singletons. The source material was peripheral blood. The receptors shown here come from a woman aged 60-70 years with acute or convalescent COVID-19.

The rearrangement links TRBV11-1 to TRBJ2-5, with 8 bases matching TRBD2. Germline V lookup: CDR1 SGHAT, CDR2 FQDESV (reference sequence). This CDR3 is 15 amino acids long. The V gene end was trimmed by 5 bases and the J gene end by 5 bases; junction bases not matched to a gene: 10. The chain's CDR3 is CASSRPGGARETQYF. The CDR3 DNA follows: TGTGCCAGCAGCCGTCCCGGGGGGGCTCGGGAGACCCAGTACTTC.

The rearrangement uses TRBV7-6 and TRBJ2-7; the D gene is possibly TRBD1 (7 bases). CDR3 length: 15 amino acids. Trimming removed 5 bases from V and 1 base from J, with 15 bases in between. CDR1 and CDR2 from the germline V gene are SGHVS and FNYEAQ. This CDR3 reads CASSRGTESSYEQYF. DNA of the CDR3: TGTGCCAGCAGCCGGGGGACAGAGTCATCCTACGAGCAGTACTTC. Full variable domain (outside the CDR3, taken from reference TRBV7-6 and TRBJ2-7): GAGVSQSPRYKVTKRGQDVALRCDPISGHVSLYWYRQALGQGPEFLTYFNYEAQQDKSGLPNDRFSAERPEGSISTLTIQRTEQRDSAMYRCASSRGTESSYEQYFGPGTRLTVT.

This chain connects TRBV5-1 to TRBJ2-1; 9 bases fit TRBD2. After removal of 4 bases from V and 7 bases from J, the junction contained 9 bases not matched to a gene. The CDR3 has 15 residues. From germline, CDR1 is SGHRS and CDR2 YFSETQ. CDR3 nucleotides: TGCGCCAGCAGCCCTACGGCGGGGGGGCCGAATGAGCAGTTCTTC. Amino acids: CASSPTAGGPNEQFF. The entire variable domain, with the rest obtained from reference TRBV5-1 and TRBJ2-1, is as follows: KAGVTQTPRYLIKTRGQQVTLSCSPISGHRSVSWYQQTPGQGLQFLFEYFSETQRNKGNFPGRFSGRQFSNSRSEMNVSTLELGDSALYLCASSPTAGGPNEQFFGPGTRLTVL.

The gene calls are TRBV19 and TRBJ2-1; 7 positions agree with TRBD1. The CDR3 is 14 residues long. Trimming cost V 6 bases and J 1 base; bases outside gene matches: 3. The germline V gene has CDR1 LNHDA and CDR2 SQIVND (reference sequence). The CDR3 coding sequence is TGTGCCAGTAGCCAGACAGGGTCCTACAATGAGCAGTTCTTC. This codes for CASSQTGSYNEQFF.

V gene TRBV4-1 combines with J gene TRBJ2-2, with TRBD1 matching over 7 bases. Germline V lookup: CDR1 MGHRA, CDR2 YSYEKL. This CDR3 spans 16 amino acids. Germline trimming cut 4 bases from V and 7 bases from J; bases unmatched to any gene: 12. The CDR3 nucleotides read TGCGCCAGCAGCCTGGGACAGTTAAGGTCCGGCGGGGAGCTGTTTTTT. This encodes CASSLGQLRSGGELFF.

J is TRBJ2-7 and V is TRBV19; the D gene is possibly TRBD1 (5 bases). CDR3 length: 16 amino acids. The germline V gene has CDR1 LNHDA and CDR2 SQIVND (reference sequence). Trimming removed 4 bases at V and 6 bases at J, with 22 bases between. Here the CDR3 reads CASSRQTLGPLSEQYF. Written as DNA, the CDR3 is TGTGCCAGTAGTAGGCAGACATTGGGGCCCCTTTCCGAGCAGTACTTC. The variable domain in full, completed from reference TRBV19 and TRBJ2-7, reads DGGITQSPKYLFRKEGQNVTLSCEQNLNHDAMYWYRQDPGQGLRLIYYSQIVNDFQKGDIAEGYSVSREKKESFPLTVTSAQKNPTAFYLCASSRQTLGPLSEQYFGPGTRLTVT.

The chain has TRBV6-5 and TRBJ2-7, with D possibly being TRBD1 (5 bases). Germline CDR1 MNHEY, CDR2 SVGAGI. There are 14 residues in the CDR3. V dropped 0 bases and J dropped 5 bases, with 11 bases sitting between them. In DNA, the CDR3 is TGTGCCAGCAGTTACTCGTTGTGGGGCCACGAGCAGTACTTC. This encodes CASSYSLWGHEQYF.

This clone has more than one count but fewer than ten. This chain connects TRBV7-9 to TRBJ2-7, with D perhaps TRBD1 (6 bases). Between the trimmed V and J ends, which lost 5 bases and 3 bases, there was a span of 14 bases. The CDR3 is 14 residues long. CDR1 and CDR2 from the germline V gene are SEHNR and FQNEAQ (reference sequence). Here the CDR3 DNA reads TGTGCCAGCAGCGTCGGACAGAGCAACTACGAGCAGTACTTC. Encoded protein: CASSVGQSNYEQYF.

In this sample, this clone turned up once. The chain has TRBV28 and TRBJ2-1; 7 nucleotides align to TRBD2. V lost 1 base and J lost 9; bases outside the gene matches: 9. CDR3 size: 15 residues. Germline lookup yields CDR1 MDHEN and CDR2 SYDVKM. CDR3 in DNA: TGTGCCAGCAGTTTATCGCGGGGGATACGGGTTGAGCAGTTCTTC. This sequence encodes CASSLSRGIRVEQFF.

The chain links TRBV3-1 (or the pseudogene TRBV3-2) to TRBJ2-1, with 14 bases identical to TRBD2. After removal of 4 bases from V and 0 bases from J, the junction contained 14 bases not matched to a gene. The CDR3 is 21 amino acids. Germline lookup yields CDR1 LGHDT and CDR2 YNNKEL (reference sequence). The DNA for the CDR3 is TGTGCCAGCAGCCGCAGGGAACTAGGACTAGCGGGAGGAAGCTCCTACAATGAGCAGTTCTTC. Translating gives CASSRRELGLAGGSSYNEQFF.

The CDR3 protein is CASSSGTVGQPQHF. In DNA form, the CDR3 reads TGTGCCAGCAGTTCCGGGACAGTTGGGCAGCCCCAGCATTTT. The V and J genes are TRBV6-6 and TRBJ1-5, with 7 bases fitting TRBD1. With V trimmed by 4 bases and J by 7 bases, 7 bases remained unmatched. In germline, CDR1 is MNHNY, CDR2 SVGAGI (reference sequence). This CDR3 contains 14 residues.

The chain joins TRBV4-1 to TRBJ2-7, with D possibly being TRBD2 (6 bases). This CDR3 spans 16 amino acids. CDR1 and CDR2 (germline): MGHRA, YSYEKL. V was pared by 0 bases and J by 1 base, with 13 bases between. CDR3 protein: CASSQDLGLGSYEQYF. The CDR3 DNA reads as TGCGCCAGCAGCCAAGATCTGGGACTGGGATCCTACGAGCAGTACTTC.

This chain joins TRBV11-3 and TRBJ1-4, with 8 bases matching TRBD1. Germline values: CDR1 SGHNT, CDR2 YENEEA. J lost 6 bases, V lost 3 bases, and 9 bases had no gene match. CDR3 length: 16 amino acids. CDR3 loop: CASSLGQGAGDEKLFF. CDR3 sequence (DNA): TGTGCCAGCAGCTTGGGGCAGGGGGCAGGTGATGAAAAACTGTTTTTT.

This clone was observed a handful of times. The V call is TRBV18, the J call TRBJ1-2; D unresolved. The CDR3 length is 16 residues. CDR1 is KGHSH and CDR2 is LQKENI in the germline V gene. V shed 3 bases and J shed 8 bases, with 22 bases lying between them. The CDR3 nucleotides are TGTGCCAGCTCACCCTACCTTGCTGACACCTCACAAGGCTACACCTTC. Translation gives CASSPYLADTSQGYTF.

This clone was seen just once. The rearrangement uses TRBV6-5 and TRBJ1-2; 8 bases are shared with TRBD1. This CDR3 spans 13 amino acids. CDR1 is MNHEY, CDR2 SVGAGI, per germline. Losses at the gene ends were 7 bases for V and 1 base for J; bases not matched to a gene: 2. CDR3 loop: CASTTGVNYGYTF. The CDR3 DNA sequence: TGTGCCAGCACGACAGGGGTTAACTATGGCTACACCTTC.

This chain joins TRBV2 and TRBJ1-4; 9 positions agree with TRBD1. The CDR3 extends over 14 amino acids. Germline CDR1 is SNHLY and CDR2 is FYNNEI. The V and J ends lost 7 bases and 6 bases, in that order; junction bases with no gene match: 6. The CDR3 here is CASTEGTGYEKLFF. DNA for the CDR3: TGTGCCAGCACCGAGGGGACAGGGTATGAAAAACTGTTTTTT.

The chain joins TRBV4-2 to TRBJ2-4; maybe TRBD2 (5 bases). V lost 3 bases to trimming and J lost 5 bases, with 11 bases between them. The CDR3 contains 14 residues. The germline CDR1 and CDR2 sequences are LGHNA and YNFKEQ. CDR3 sequence: CASSHLAGENIQYF. The CDR3 DNA reads TGTGCCAGCAGCCATCTAGCTGGCGAAAACATTCAGTACTTC.

The chain links TRBV27 to TRBJ1-2, with TRBD1 identical over 9 bases. V lost 8 bases to trimming and J lost 5 bases; unmatched junction nucleotides: 9. Germline CDR1 reads MNHEY; CDR2 reads SMNVEV (reference sequence). CDR3 length: 14 residues. The chain's CDR3 is CASGGDRAPYGYTF. DNA of the CDR3: TGTGCCAGCGGGGGGGACAGGGCACCTTATGGCTACACCTTC.

The chain couples TRBV10-3 to TRBJ2-6, with 9 bases that match TRBD1. The J segment lost 0 bases and the V segment lost 2 bases, leaving 5 bases of the junction unmatched. The germline V gene has CDR1 ENHRY and CDR2 SYGVKD. The CDR3 contains 18 residues. CDR3 bases: TGTGCCATCAGTGAGCGACAGGGGGTTACCTCTGGGGCCAACGTCCTGACTTTC. Amino acids: CAISERQGVTSGANVLTF.

The genes are TRBV30 and TRBJ2-7, with 7 bases lining up with TRBD2. With V trimmed by 2 bases and J by 6 bases, 10 bases remained unmatched. CDR1 and CDR2 from the germline V gene are GTSNPN and SVGIG (reference sequence). The CDR3 spans 14 residues. In DNA form, the CDR3 reads TGTGCCTGGAGTCTAGGACTAGAGTCGAGCGAGCAGTACTTC. It yields the protein CAWSLGLESSEQYF.

The J gene is TRBJ2-3, the V gene TRBV28; 10 nucleotides align to TRBD1. The junction had 7 bases not matched to a gene; V was cut back by 4 bases and J by 6 bases. CDR3 length: 15 amino acids. CDR1 and CDR2 from the germline V gene are MDHEN and SYDVKM. CDR3 sequence (DNA): TGTGCCAGCAGTTCCGCCGGGACAGGGGACGATACGCAGTATTTT. Its translation is CASSSAGTGDDTQYF. Drawing the rest from reference TRBV28 and TRBJ2-3, the complete variable domain is DVKVTQSSRYLVKRTGEKVFLECVQDMDHENMFWYRQDPGLGLRLIYFSYDVKMKEKGDIPEGYSVSREKKERFSLILESASTNQTSMYLCASSSAGTGDDTQYFGPGTRLTVL.

The J gene is TRBJ2-3, the V gene TRBV19, with 11 bases that match TRBD2. Per the germline V gene, CDR1 is LNHDA and CDR2 is SQIVND (reference sequence). The CDR3 sequence is 14 residues long. With V trimmed by 5 bases and J by 4 bases, 2 bases remained unmatched. CDR3 loop: CASSLGLAADTQYF. The CDR3 DNA sequence: TGTGCCAGTAGTCTGGGACTAGCGGCAGATACGCAGTATTTT.

The chain is built from TRBV20-1 and TRBJ2-7; D not certain. V was cut by 3 bases and J by 2 bases, with 8 bases left in between. CDR3 length: 12 residues. CDR1 is DFQATT and CDR2 is SNEGSKA in the germline V gene (reference sequence). In nucleotides, the CDR3 is TGCAGTGCTAGTAACAGCCCCTACGAGCAGTACTTC. It yields the protein CSASNSPYEQYF.

Details on this clone: Compared with germline, one end of the junction differs, possibly owing to a read error. The rearrangement links TRBV28 to TRBJ2-1; 7 bases agree with TRBD1. Germline assignment: CDR1 MDHEN and CDR2 SYDVKM. There are 13 residues in the CDR3. CDR3 DNA sequence: TGTGCCAGCAGTCCTCAAGGGACAGCCCTTGTGGTCTTC. Its protein is CASSPQGTALVVF.

V usage is TRBV28 and J usage is TRBJ1-5; D not resolved. This CDR3 is 13 amino acids long. Germline assignment: CDR1 MDHEN and CDR2 SYDVKM. The ends were cut back, 8 bases at V and 2 bases at J, with 10 bases in the middle. CDR3 bases: TGTGCCAGCTTAACCCGGGGCAATCAGCCCCAGCATTTT. Protein: CASLTRGNQPQHF.

The chain joins TRBV12-3 or TRBV12-4 to TRBJ1-2; D gene ambiguous. The V and J ends lost 1 base and 4 bases respectively, with 7 bases between them. This CDR3 is built from 13 residues. Here the CDR3 DNA reads TGTGCCAGCAGTTTAGACAGAAGCTATGGCTACACCTTC. This gives the protein CASSLDRSYGYTF.

This clone occurred once. The V call is TRBV3-1 (or the pseudogene TRBV3-2), the J call TRBJ2-5; D uncertain. The CDR3 loop spans 14 amino acids. V gave up 1 base and J gave up 5 bases, with 11 bases separating them. Germline V lookup: CDR1 LGHDT, CDR2 YNNKEL (reference sequence). CDR3 in amino acids: CASSQGNSLETQYF. The CDR3 coding sequence is TGTGCCAGCAGCCAAGGAAATAGCTTGGAGACCCAGTACTTC.

The V and J genes are TRBV15 and TRBJ1-5; D gene ambiguous. The CDR3 consists of 15 residues. The V and J ends lost 3 bases and 8 bases respectively, with 17 bases between them. In germline, CDR1 is LNHNV, CDR2 YYDKDF (reference sequence). CDR3 protein: CATSRTKQKAEPQHF. The DNA of the CDR3 is TGTGCCACCAGCAGGACCAAACAAAAGGCGGAGCCCCAGCATTTT.

The chain has TRBV6-5 and TRBJ2-2; no clear D. V lost 8 bases and J 1 base, leaving 14 bases between the germline ends. The CDR3 runs to 15 residues. The germline CDR1 and CDR2 sequences are MNHEY and SVGAGI. CDR3 nucleotide sequence: TGTGCCAGCTCTTCCACAGTAGGGAACACCGGGGAGCTGTTTTTT. Residues: CASSSTVGNTGELFF.